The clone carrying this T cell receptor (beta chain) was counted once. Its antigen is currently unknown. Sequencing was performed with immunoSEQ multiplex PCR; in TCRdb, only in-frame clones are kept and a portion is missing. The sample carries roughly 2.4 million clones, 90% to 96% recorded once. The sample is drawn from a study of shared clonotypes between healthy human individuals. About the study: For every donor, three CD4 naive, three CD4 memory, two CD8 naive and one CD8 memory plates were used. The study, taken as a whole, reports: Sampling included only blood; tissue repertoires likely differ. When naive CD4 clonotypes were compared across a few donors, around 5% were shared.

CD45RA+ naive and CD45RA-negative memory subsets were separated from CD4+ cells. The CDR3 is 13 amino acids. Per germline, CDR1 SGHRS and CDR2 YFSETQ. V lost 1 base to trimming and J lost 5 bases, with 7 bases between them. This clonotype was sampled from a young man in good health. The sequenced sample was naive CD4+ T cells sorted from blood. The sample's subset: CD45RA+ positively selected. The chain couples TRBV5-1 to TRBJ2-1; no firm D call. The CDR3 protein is CASSLLADNEQFF. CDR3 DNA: TGCGCCAGCAGCTTGCTGGCGGACAATGAGCAGTTCTTC.